The 11 T cell receptor beta chains reported below all come from one sample, sequenced in a study of T-cell memory formation after mild COVID-19. TCRdb analysed the 5' RACE reads with MiXCR anew, one entry per CDR3 protein. The sample has 250,000 to 350,000 distinct CDR3 sequences, around 15% seen once. The source material was PBMCs or a T cell subset sorted from them (not recorded which). Source of these receptors: a man aged 18 to 35 who had mild COVID-19 (a few samples of this study predate the infection). Cell type and time point are not known.

The chain joins TRBV4-1 to TRBJ2-7; D may be TRBD1 (6 bases). Germline CDR1 and CDR2: MGHRA and YSYEKL. The V and J ends lost 4 bases and 4 bases respectively, with 14 bases between them. The CDR3 is 14 amino acids. The CDR3, as DNA: TGCGCCAGCAGCCCCGGCAGGGGCTTGTACGAGCAGTACGTC. Amino acids: CASSPGRGLYEQYV.

A few counts support this clonotype. In nucleotides, the CDR3 is TGTGCCAGCAGCCGGACAGGGAACTACGAGCAGTACTTC. The encoded protein is CASSRTGNYEQYF. The chain employs TRBV7-2 and TRBJ2-7, with TRBD1 matching over 8 bases. The CDR3 loop spans 13 amino acids. Per germline, CDR1 SGHTA and CDR2 FQGNSA. Trimming at V came to 5 bases and at J to 3 bases, leaving 3 bases not matched to a gene.

This clonotype was observed many times. This chain uses TRBV11-1 with TRBJ1-1, with a possible D match to TRBD1 (5 bases). Looked up from germline, CDR1 is SGHAT and CDR2 is FQDESV (reference sequence). V was trimmed by 3 bases and J by 1 base, leaving 9 bases between them. The length of the CDR3 is 14 residues. This CDR3 is CASSFGTANTEAFF. The CDR3, as DNA: TGTGCCAGCAGCTTCGGGACGGCGAACACTGAAGCTTTCTTT. The variable domain in full, completed from reference TRBV11-1 and TRBJ1-1, reads EAEVAQSPRYKITEKSQAVAFWCDPISGHATLYWYRQILGQGPELLVQFQDESVVDDSQLPKDRFSAERLKGVDSTLKIQPAELGDSAMYLCASSFGTANTEAFFGQGTRLTVV.

J is TRBJ2-7 and V is TRBV20-1; 8 positions match TRBD1. V trimming: 3 bases; J trimming: 3 bases; junction bases outside the gene matches: 7. Germline V gene sequence: CDR1 DFQATT, CDR2 SNEGSKA (reference sequence). This CDR3 is 14 amino acids long. The CDR3 DNA reads TGCAGTGCTAGTCGGAGGGGGACAGGCTACGAGCAGTACGTC. This codes for CSASRRGTGYEQYV.

J is TRBJ2-3 and V is TRBV2; 7 bases map to TRBD2. The length of the CDR3 is 12 residues. J gave up 5 bases and V 5 bases, and 1 base lay outside the gene matches. Per germline, CDR1 SNHLY and CDR2 FYNNEI. The CDR3, as DNA: TGTGCCAGCAGTAGGACTAGAGATACGCAGTATTTT. It encodes CASSRTRDTQYF.

This clonotype was picked up a small number of times. The J gene is TRBJ2-5, the V gene TRBV20-1, with unresolved D. CDR3 length: 15 residues. Trimming left V 0 bases short and J 4 bases short, with 15 bases between. Looked up from germline, CDR1 is DFQATT and CDR2 is SNEGSKA (reference sequence). CDR3 in amino acids: CSARDQVDAGETQYF. The CDR3 DNA is TGCAGTGCTAGAGATCAAGTCGACGCCGGAGAGACCCAGTACTTC.

V and J are TRBV4-3 and TRBJ2-3; no reliable D call. CDR1 and CDR2 from the germline V gene are LGHNA and YSLEER. The CDR3 is 15 amino acids. Trimming shortened V by 0 bases and J by 8 bases, and 15 bases separated the two germline ends. CDR3 nucleotide sequence: TGCGCCAGCAGCCAAGATCTGAGAGGCCCCTTTACGCAGTATTTT. Residues: CASSQDLRGPFTQYF.

This clonotype was recorded many times. The V gene is TRBV27, the J gene TRBJ1-5; weak D call: TRBD1 (6 bases). Trimming pared 8 bases from V and 6 bases from J, leaving 20 bases between. Looked up from germline, CDR1 is MNHEY and CDR2 is SMNVEV (reference sequence). CDR3 length: 15 amino acids. CDR3 sequence: CASSPLQGIGQPQHF. As DNA, the CDR3 is TGTGCCAGCTCCCCACTACAGGGTATTGGTCAGCCCCAGCATTTT.

This clonotype came up a few times. J is TRBJ2-3 and V is TRBV12-3 or TRBV12-4, with TRBD2 identical over 10 bases. The CDR3 has 15 residues. With V trimmed by 6 bases and J by 10 bases, 13 bases remained unmatched. CDR3: CASRGSGGRFIAQYF. The CDR3 DNA reads TGTGCCAGCAGGGGTAGCGGGGGGCGCTTTATTGCGCAGTATTTT.

There are a few counts of this clonotype. This rearrangement joins TRBV7-2 to TRBJ2-1; D is unresolved. Trimming took 6 bases from V and 9 from J, leaving 12 bases between them. Germline lookup yields CDR1 SGHTA and CDR2 FQGNSA. CDR3 length equals 12 residues. The CDR3 loop reads CASSRLGGEQFF. The CDR3 region has the DNA TGTGCCAGCAGTCGACTTGGCGGTGAGCAGTTCTTC.

The chain joins TRBV6-5 to TRBJ2-7; TRBD1 might be the D (5 bases). Trimming stripped 2 bases from V and 2 bases from J, with 13 bases between. Germline V gives CDR1 MNHEY, CDR2 SVGAGI. The CDR3 length is 15 residues. This CDR3 is CASSYGQGRPYEQYV. CDR3 DNA sequence: TGTGCCAGCAGTTACGGCCAGGGCAGACCCTACGAGCAGTACGTC.